Detailed here is one TCR beta chain. Germline V CDR1 and CDR2: SGHDT, YYEEEE. The germline V and J ends were trimmed by 0 bases and 4 bases, with 16 bases remaining between them. The CDR3 totals 16 residues. The data were obtained in a study of blood T cell repertoires in COVID-19. Study at large: Donors in the United States, Italy and Spain gave samples during acute or convalescent COVID-19. The cDNA or gDNA used as material had been derived from T cells, B-cell-depleted T cells, or PBMCs.

The data were produced by immunoSEQ multiplex PCR, yet TCRdb's version contains in-frame clones alone and is incomplete. The sample contains some 96,000 clones, approximately 89% of which appear only once. The specimen was peripheral blood. This receptor was identified in a man aged 50 to 59 with acute or convalescent COVID-19. This rearrangement joins TRBV5-6 to TRBJ1-2; TRBD1 is a possible D gene (6 bases). CDR3 nucleotide sequence: TGTGCCAGCAGCTTGGTGGGGGCGGATGGTGGCTATGGCTACACCTTC. This gives the protein CASSLVGADGGYGYTF. Complete variable domain (other parts from reference TRBV5-6 and TRBJ1-2): DAGVTQSPTHLIKTRGQQVTLRCSPKSGHDTVSWYQQALGQGPQFIFQYYEEEERQRGNFPDRFSGHQFPNYSSELNVNALLLGDSALYLCASSLVGADGGYGYTFGSGTRLTVV.